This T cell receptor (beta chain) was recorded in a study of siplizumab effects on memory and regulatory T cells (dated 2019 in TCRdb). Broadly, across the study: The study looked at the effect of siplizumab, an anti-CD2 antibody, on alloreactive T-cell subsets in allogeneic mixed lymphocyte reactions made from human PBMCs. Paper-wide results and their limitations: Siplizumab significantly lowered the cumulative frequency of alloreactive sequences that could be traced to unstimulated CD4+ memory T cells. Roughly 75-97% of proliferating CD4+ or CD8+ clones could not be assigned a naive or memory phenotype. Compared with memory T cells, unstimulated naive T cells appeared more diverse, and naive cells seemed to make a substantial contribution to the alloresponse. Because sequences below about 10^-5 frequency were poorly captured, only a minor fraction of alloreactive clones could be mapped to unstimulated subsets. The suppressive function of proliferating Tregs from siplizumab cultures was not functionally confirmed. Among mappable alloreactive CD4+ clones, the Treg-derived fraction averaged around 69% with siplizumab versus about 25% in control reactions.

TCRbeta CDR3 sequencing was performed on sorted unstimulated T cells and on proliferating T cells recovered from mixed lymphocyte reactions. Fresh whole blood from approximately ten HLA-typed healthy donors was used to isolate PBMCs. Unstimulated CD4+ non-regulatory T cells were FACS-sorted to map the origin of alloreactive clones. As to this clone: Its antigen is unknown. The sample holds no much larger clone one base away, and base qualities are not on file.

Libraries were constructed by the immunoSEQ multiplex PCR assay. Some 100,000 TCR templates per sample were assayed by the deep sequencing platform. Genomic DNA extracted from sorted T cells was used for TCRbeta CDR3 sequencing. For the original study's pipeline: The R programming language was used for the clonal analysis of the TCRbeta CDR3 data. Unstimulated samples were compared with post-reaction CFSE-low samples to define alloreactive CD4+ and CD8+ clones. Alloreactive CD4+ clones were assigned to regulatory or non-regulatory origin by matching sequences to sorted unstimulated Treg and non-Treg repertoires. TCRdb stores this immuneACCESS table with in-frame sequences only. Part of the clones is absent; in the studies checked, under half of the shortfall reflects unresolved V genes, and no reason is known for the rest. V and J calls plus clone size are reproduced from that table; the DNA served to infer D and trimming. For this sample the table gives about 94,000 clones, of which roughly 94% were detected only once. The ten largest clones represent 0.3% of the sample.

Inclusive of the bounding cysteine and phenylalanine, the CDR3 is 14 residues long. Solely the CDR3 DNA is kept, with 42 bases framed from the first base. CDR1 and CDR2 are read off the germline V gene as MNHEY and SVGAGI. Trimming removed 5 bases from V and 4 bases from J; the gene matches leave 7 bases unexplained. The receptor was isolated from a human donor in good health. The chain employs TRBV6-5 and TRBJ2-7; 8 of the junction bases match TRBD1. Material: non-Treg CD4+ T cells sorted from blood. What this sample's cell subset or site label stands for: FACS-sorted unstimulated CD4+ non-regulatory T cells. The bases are TGTGCCAGCAGTAGGAACAGGGGGTATTACGAGCAGTACTTC. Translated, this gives CASSRNRGYYEQYF.